This T cell receptor (beta chain) was identified in a study of identifying expanded T cells in peripheral blood. The CDR3 has 16 amino acids. Germline trimming cut 8 bases from V and 0 bases from J; bases unmatched to any gene: 8. The V gene's germline CDR1 is SGHTA and CDR2 FQGNSA. Generated by immunoSEQ multiplex PCR, the TCRdb table keeps only in-frame clones and is missing some. The sample shows 100,000 to 150,000 clones, around nine tenths of them seen only once. The sequenced sample consisted of blood. This TCR came from a person between 18 and 70 years old in good health. The gene calls are TRBV7-2 and TRBJ1-3; 9 positions match TRBD1. The CDR3 here is CASVLGTGSSGNTIYF. CDR3 in DNA: TGTGCCAGCGTTCTCGGGACAGGGAGCTCTGGAAACACCATATATTTT.